This is a list of T cell receptor beta chains from one sample in a study of read filtering for tumor transcriptome and immune sequencing. TCRdb reanalysed the reads using MiXCR and keeps one entry per CDR3 protein. The sample shows 75,000 to 95,000 distinct CDR3 sequences, roughly a fifth of them seen only once. The sequencing input was a population of CD138-negative cells sorted from bone marrow. Every receptor here comes from a donor at least 40 years old with multiple myeloma. The CDR3 runs from the conserved cysteine through the conserved F or W. Each record gives: V gene, J gene, CDR3 protein.

v_gene: TRBV5-6
j_gene: TRBJ2-7
CDR3aa: CASSPRSYEQYF

v_gene: TRBV2
j_gene: TRBJ2-2
CDR3aa: CASSVIGTGSTGELFF

v_gene: TRBV7-2
j_gene: TRBJ1-1
CDR3aa: CASSTQTGGYTEAFF

v_gene: TRBV5-1
j_gene: TRBJ2-3
CDR3aa: CASSRTFSGGAGDTQYF

v_gene: TRBV28
j_gene: TRBJ2-1
CDR3aa: CASSFPGEGGYNEQFF

v_gene: TRBV7-8
j_gene: TRBJ1-5
CDR3aa: CASSLFVRYSNQPQHF

v_gene: TRBV7-9
j_gene: TRBJ2-5
CDR3aa: CASSLAGGQETQYF

v_gene: TRBV7-8
j_gene: TRBJ1-1
CDR3aa: CAGSLALRVNTEAFF

v_gene: TRBV28
j_gene: TRBJ1-5
CDR3aa: CASSLLGNQPQHF

v_gene: TRBV7-6
j_gene: TRBJ2-7
CDR3aa: CASSDHGADKYEQYF

v_gene: TRBV4-2
j_gene: TRBJ2-1
CDR3aa: CASSRGQETNEQFF

v_gene: TRBV25-1
j_gene: TRBJ1-1
CDR3aa: CASSLNLNTEAFF

v_gene: TRBV5-1
j_gene: TRBJ2-5
CDR3aa: CASSLASTGTAGTQYF

v_gene: TRBV2
j_gene: TRBJ2-2
CDR3aa: CASRTGRDTGELFF

v_gene: TRBV7-9
j_gene: TRBJ2-7
CDR3aa: CASSGRGSYEQYF

v_gene: TRBV11-2
j_gene: TRBJ1-1
CDR3aa: CASSFARTGYTEAFF

v_gene: TRBV29-1
j_gene: TRBJ2-3
CDR3aa: CSVAQGSVGADTQYF

v_gene: TRBV5-1
j_gene: TRBJ2-3
CDR3aa: CASSLARYLSDTQYF

v_gene: TRBV2
j_gene: TRBJ1-5
CDR3aa: CASRAERAVGQPQHF

v_gene: TRBV29-1
j_gene: TRBJ1-1
CDR3aa: CSVDKGLNTEAFF

v_gene: TRBV28
j_gene: TRBJ1-4
CDR3aa: CASSFGVKWGLGEKLFF

v_gene: TRBV5-1
j_gene: TRBJ2-5
CDR3aa: CASSLKTSKGETQYF

v_gene: TRBV28
j_gene: TRBJ2-1
CDR3aa: CASNRGGAGGQNEQFF

v_gene: TRBV7-8
j_gene: TRBJ2-1
CDR3aa: CASSPSLTSREQFF